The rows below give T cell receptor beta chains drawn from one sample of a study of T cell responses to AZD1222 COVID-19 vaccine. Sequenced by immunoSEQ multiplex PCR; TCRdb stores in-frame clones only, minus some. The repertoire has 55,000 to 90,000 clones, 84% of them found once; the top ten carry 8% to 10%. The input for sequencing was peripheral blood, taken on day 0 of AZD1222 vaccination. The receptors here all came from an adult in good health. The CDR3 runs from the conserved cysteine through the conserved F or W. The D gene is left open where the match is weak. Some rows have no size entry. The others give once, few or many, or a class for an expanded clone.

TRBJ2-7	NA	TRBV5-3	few	CARREPGGCYEQYF	TGTGCCAGAAGGGAGCCCGGAGGCTGCTACGAGCAGTACTTC
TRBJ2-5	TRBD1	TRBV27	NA	CASRSWTGGKETQYF	TGTGCCAGCCGATCGTGGACAGGGGGTAAAGAGACCCAGTACTTC
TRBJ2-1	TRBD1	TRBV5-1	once	CASSLVIPGQVYNEQFF	TGCGCCAGCAGCTTGGTTATCCCGGGACAGGTCTACAATGAGCAGTTCTTC
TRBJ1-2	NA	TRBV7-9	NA	CASAPGTFRGYTF	TGTGCCAGCGCCCCCGGGACATTTCGTGGCTACACCTTC
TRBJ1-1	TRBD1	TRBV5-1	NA	CASSELTGGAGNTEAFF	TGCGCCAGCAGCGAGCTTACAGGGGGCGCAGGGAACACTGAAGCTTTCTTT
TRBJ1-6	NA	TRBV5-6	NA	CASSFSGWNSPLHF	TGTGCCAGCAGCTTTTCAGGGTGGAATTCACCCCTCCACTTT
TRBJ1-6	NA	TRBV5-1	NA	CASSPAGQENSPLHF	TGCGCCAGCAGCCCCGCCGGACAAGAAAATTCACCCCTCCACTTT
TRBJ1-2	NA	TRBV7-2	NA	CASSTTAYGYTF	TGTGCCAGCAGCACGACTGCCTATGGCTACACCTTC
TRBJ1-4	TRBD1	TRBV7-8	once	CASSPTDREGKEKLFF	TGTGCCAGCAGCCCAACCGACAGGGAAGGGAAGGAAAAACTGTTTTTT
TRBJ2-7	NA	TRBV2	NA	CASRVGEQYF	TGTGCCAGCAGGGTCGGCGAGCAGTACTTC
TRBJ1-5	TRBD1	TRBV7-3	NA	CASSLQGGQPQHF	TGTGCCAGCAGCTTACAGGGGGGTCAGCCCCAGCATTTT
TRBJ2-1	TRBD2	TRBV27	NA	CASSVRGLAGNVPAYNEQFF	TGTGCCAGCAGTGTCCGGGGACTAGCGGGGAACGTACCCGCCTACAATGAGCAGTTCTTC
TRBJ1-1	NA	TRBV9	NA	CASSVVSVTNTEAFF	TGTGCCAGCAGCGTAGTGAGTGTAACGAACACTGAAGCTTTCTTT
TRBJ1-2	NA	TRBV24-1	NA	CATSDSTTPQGYTF	TGTGCCACCAGTGATTCGACAACTCCACAAGGCTACACCTTC
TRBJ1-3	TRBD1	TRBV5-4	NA	CASRAMGQGGNTIYF	TGTGCCAGCAGAGCTATGGGACAGGGTGGAAACACCATATATTTT
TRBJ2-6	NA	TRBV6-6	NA	CASSYSGIGANVLTF	TGTGCCAGCAGTTACTCGGGGATCGGGGCCAACGTCCTGACTTTC
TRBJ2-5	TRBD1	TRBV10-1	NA	CASSGTGTGQETQYF	TGCGCCAGCAGTGGTACCGGGACAGGCCAAGAGACCCAGTACTTC
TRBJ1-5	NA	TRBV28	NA	CASVSPTGGNQPQHF	TGTGCCAGCGTAAGCCCAACAGGCGGCAATCAGCCCCAGCATTTT
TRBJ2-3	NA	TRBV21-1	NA	CASSKILAGGLYSTDTQYF	TGTGCCAGCAGCAAAATCTTAGCGGGGGGGCTCTATAGCACAGATACGCAGTATTTT
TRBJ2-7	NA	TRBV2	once	CASSGSQTYYEQYF	TGTGCCAGCAGTGGTAGCCAGACCTACTACGAGCAGTACTTC
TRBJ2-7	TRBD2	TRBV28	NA	CASSLLVGGVYEQYF	TGTGCCAGCAGTTTACTAGTCGGGGGGGTATACGAGCAGTACTTC
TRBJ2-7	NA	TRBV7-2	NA	CASSFEGRASEQYF	TGTGCCAGCAGCTTCGAGGGCAGGGCCTCCGAGCAGTACTTC
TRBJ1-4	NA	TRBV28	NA	CASESLGKLFF	TGTGCCAGCGAGTCTTTAGGAAAACTGTTTTTT
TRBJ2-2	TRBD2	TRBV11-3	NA	CASSLSGGKVGELFF	TGTGCCAGCAGCTTAAGCGGGGGGAAGGTCGGGGAGCTGTTTTTT
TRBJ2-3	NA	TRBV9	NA	CASSVVGTTDTQYF	TGTGCCAGCAGCGTAGTGGGGACCACAGATACGCAGTATTTT
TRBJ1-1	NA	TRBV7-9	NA	CASSLSMNTEAFF	TGTGCCAGCAGCCTCAGTATGAACACTGAAGCTTTCTTT
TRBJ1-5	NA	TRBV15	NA	CATSRVAPFGNQPQHF	TGTGCCACCAGCAGAGTGGCACCATTTGGCAATCAGCCCCAGCATTTT
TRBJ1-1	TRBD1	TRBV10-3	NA	CAIRAQGRGAFF	TGTGCCATCAGGGCACAGGGGCGGGGGGCTTTCTTT